Here is one T cell receptor beta chain with its context. No antigen is known for it. This sample stems from a study of OX40 agonist ivuxolimab in advanced cancers. Notes on the study in general: Low clonal expansion, among the lowest seen, marked partial responders at 0.1-3.0 mg/kg. Among the nonresponders, some also had low normalized T-cell clonal expansion.

Repertoires were generated with immunoSEQ multiplex PCR, while TCRdb's copy carries only in-frame clones and drops some. The sample lists roughly 30,000 clones, 88% seen once, with 35% to 45% in the top ten. The receptor's source is an adult with an advanced solid tumor such as melanoma, head and neck, liver or kidney cancer. The sequencing used CD4+ or CD8+ T cells sorted from blood, collected in a trial of the OX40 agonist ivuxolimab.

For the CDR3, the DNA is TGTGCCAGCAGCACCGCGGGACTCATAAACACCGGGGAGCTGTTTTTT. Translating gives CASSTAGLINTGELFF. V gene TRBV27 combines with J gene TRBJ2-2, with a weak D call TRBD2 (6 bases). V shed 6 bases and J shed 2 bases, with 16 bases lying between them. CDR3 length equals 16 residues. The germline CDR1 and CDR2 sequences are MNHEY and SMNVEV (reference sequence).